The 18 T cell receptor beta chains presented below share a single source sample, sequenced in a study of shared clonotypes between healthy human individuals. Here immunoSEQ multiplex PCR was the method, and the copy in TCRdb shows in-frame clones only, minus some. The sample has about 1 million clones, under 80% seen once. Sequencing used memory CD4+ T cells sorted from blood. Subset defined: CD45RA-negative fraction. These receptors were taken from a man younger than 30 in good health.

The table lists this clone with a count of one. This chain joins TRBV10-3 and TRBJ2-3, with TRBD2 identical over 9 bases. CDR1 is ENHRY, CDR2 SYGVKD, per germline. The ends lost 2 bases at V and 1 base at J; junction bases unmatched: 4. This CDR3 comprises 16 residues. CDR3 residues: CAISEGAGGGTDTQYF. For the CDR3, the DNA is TGTGCCATCAGTGAGGGAGCGGGAGGTGGCACAGATACGCAGTATTTT.

This rearrangement joins TRBV28 to TRBJ1-2; D is possibly TRBD1 (5 bases). CDR1 and CDR2 (germline): MDHEN, SYDVKM. Between the trimmed V and J ends, which lost 8 bases and 4 bases, there was a span of 17 bases. The CDR3 covers 14 residues. Written as DNA, the CDR3 is TGTGCCAGCGCAAAACCCGGGGCCGGCTATGGCTACACCTTC. It specifies CASAKPGAGYGYTF.

This rearrangement joins TRBV11-2 to TRBJ2-2; D is possibly TRBD2 (5 bases). The CDR3 has 13 amino acids. Germline V CDR1 and CDR2: SGHAT, FQNNGV. Trimming shortened V by 5 bases and J by 5 bases, and 9 bases separated the two germline ends. This CDR3 is CASSIGGTGELFF. In DNA form, the CDR3 reads TGTGCCAGCAGCATCGGCGGGACCGGGGAGCTGTTTTTT.

The chain combines TRBV10-3 with TRBJ1-2; the D gene is possibly TRBD1 (6 bases). V lost 6 bases and J 2 bases, leaving 13 bases between the germline ends. Per germline, CDR1 ENHRY and CDR2 SYGVKD. The CDR3 has 14 amino acids. This chain's CDR3 is CAIRRDTENYGYTF. CDR3 sequence (DNA): TGTGCCATCAGGAGGGACACCGAAAACTATGGCTACACCTTC.

J is TRBJ2-2 and V is TRBV10-3; 10 nucleotides agree with TRBD2. Losses at the gene ends were 7 bases for V and 3 bases for J; bases not matched to a gene: 5. Germline values: CDR1 ENHRY, CDR2 SYGVKD. The CDR3 covers 15 residues. This chain's CDR3 is CAINVAGGDTGELFF. The CDR3 DNA sequence: TGTGCCATCAACGTAGCGGGAGGCGACACCGGGGAGCTGTTTTTT.

This rearrangement joins TRBV27 to TRBJ2-1; 7 nucleotides match TRBD2. The V and J ends lost 3 bases and 5 bases, in that order; junction bases with no gene match: 4. The CDR3 has 14 amino acids. Germline loops: CDR1 MNHEY, CDR2 SMNVEV (reference sequence). The CDR3 DNA reads as TGTGCCAGCAGTTTCGGACTAGGAAACAATGAGCAGTTCTTC. It yields the protein CASSFGLGNNEQFF.

This chain links TRBV4-1 with TRBJ2-2; D is uncertain. This CDR3 is 15 amino acids long. The V gene lost 2 bases and the J gene lost 4 bases, with 11 bases spanning the gap. The V gene's germline CDR1 is MGHRA and CDR2 YSYEKL. The CDR3 sequence: CASSQRAGFTGELFF. CDR3 nucleotide sequence: TGCGCCAGCAGCCAACGTGCCGGGTTCACCGGGGAGCTGTTTTTT.

The chain joins TRBV19 to TRBJ2-2, with 9 positions matching TRBD1. Germline CDR1 is LNHDA and CDR2 is SQIVND (reference sequence). The CDR3 runs 17 residues. Losses at the gene ends were 6 bases for V and 5 bases for J; bases not matched to a gene: 13. The chain's CDR3 is CASRYRDRASWTGELFF. The CDR3 nucleotides are TGTGCCAGTAGGTACCGGGACAGGGCGTCTTGGACCGGGGAGCTGTTTTTT.

The rearrangement uses TRBV5-1 and TRBJ1-2; D possibly corresponds to TRBD1 (5 bases). CDR1 SGHRS and CDR2 YFSETQ come from the germline V gene. V lost 3 bases, J lost 7 bases, and 13 bases lay in between. The CDR3 loop spans 13 amino acids. The CDR3, as DNA: TGCGCCAGCAGCTCAACAGACGGGGGTGGCTACACCTTC. It encodes CASSSTDGGGYTF.

This clone has only one observation. This chain joins TRBV9 and TRBJ2-7; D possibly corresponds to TRBD1 (5 bases). The V and J ends lost 0 bases and 2 bases respectively, with 12 bases between them. The germline CDR1 and CDR2 sequences are SGDLS and YYNGEE. The CDR3 is 15 residues long. CDR3 in DNA: TGTGCCAGCAGCGTAGGAAGGGGAACTCCCTACGAGCAGTACTTC. Translating gives CASSVGRGTPYEQYF.

This clone has just a few counts. The chain joins TRBV9 to TRBJ2-2; 14 bases are shared with TRBD2. The CDR3 runs 19 residues. CDR1 is SGDLS and CDR2 is YYNGEE in the germline V gene. Germline trimming cut 4 bases from V and 2 bases from J; bases unmatched to any gene: 10. The CDR3 DNA follows: TGTGCCAGCAGCTCGGAGGGGACTAGCGGGGGCCAAAACACCGGGGAGCTGTTTTTT. This gives the protein CASSSEGTSGGQNTGELFF. Complete variable domain (other parts from reference TRBV9 and TRBJ2-2): DSGVTQTPKHLITATGQRVTLRCSPRSGDLSVYWYQQSLDQGLQFLIQYYNGEERAKGNILERFSAQQFPDLHSELNLSSLELGDSALYFCASSSEGTSGGQNTGELFFGEGSRLTVL.

This clone was observed once. V is TRBV28 and J is TRBJ2-5, with D possibly matching TRBD1 (6 bases). CDR3 length: 14 residues. V lost 5 bases, J lost 1 base, and 11 bases lay in between. Germline CDR1 MDHEN, CDR2 SYDVKM. The chain's CDR3 is CASSTGTSQETQYF. Written as DNA, the CDR3 is TGTGCCAGCAGTACCGGGACAAGCCAAGAGACCCAGTACTTC.

The chain uses TRBV4-1 and TRBJ2-7, with a tentative D call TRBD2 (6 bases). The V and J ends lost 1 base and 3 bases respectively, with 13 bases between them. Germline assignment: CDR1 MGHRA and CDR2 YSYEKL. The CDR3 has 15 residues. The CDR3 DNA reads TGCGCCAGCAGCCAAGCGGCGACTAGGGACTACGAGCAGTACTTC. Its protein is CASSQAATRDYEQYF.

This clone came up once. The chain joins TRBV29-1 to TRBJ1-1, with D perhaps TRBD1 (6 bases). Per germline, CDR1 SQVTM and CDR2 ANQGSEA. CDR3 length: 15 residues. The V gene lost 4 bases and the J gene lost 1 base, with 16 bases spanning the gap. The CDR3 region has the DNA TGCAGCGTTGGGGGGCCCGGCGGGGCGAACACTGAAGCTTTCTTT. Encoded protein: CSVGGPGGANTEAFF.

The CDR3 DNA is TGTGCCAGCAGCTCTAGACAGGGTTGGAACACTGAAGCTTTCTTT. Translation: CASSSRQGWNTEAFF. The chain couples TRBV7-6 to TRBJ1-1; 7 bases agree with TRBD1. Germline lookup yields CDR1 SGHVS and CDR2 FNYEAQ. V lost 4 bases, J lost 1 base, and 6 bases stayed unmatched. The CDR3 has 15 amino acids.

On this clone itself: The CDR3 does not close with the conserved phenylalanine or tryptophan, likely indicating a read error. Because the CDR3's place on the DNA is in doubt, the DNA is left out and the CDR3 is given as listed by TCRdb. This chain joins TRBV18 and TRBJ1-3; TRBD1 reflects the table's D call only, with no check against the DNA. CDR1 is KGHSH and CDR2 is LQKENI in the germline V gene. The CDR3 totals 15 residues, both ends included. CDR3 protein: CASSASPGSGNTLYL.

This clone has just a few counts. V and J are TRBV4-3 and TRBJ1-2; D is possibly TRBD1 (5 bases). Trimming cost V 0 bases and J 7 bases, with 18 bases left between them. The CDR3 has 16 residues. CDR1 is LGHNA, CDR2 YSLEER, per germline. The CDR3 coding sequence is TGCGCCAGCAGCCAAGATTTGGCGGTCGGGGGTGGTGGCTACACCTTC. Translated, it gives CASSQDLAVGGGGYTF.

This clone was counted once. The chain uses TRBV4-1 and TRBJ1-4; D call uncertain. The germline gives CDR1 MGHRA, CDR2 YSYEKL. The CDR3 has 14 residues. The germline V and J ends were trimmed by 1 base and 10 bases, with 13 bases remaining between them. The CDR3 DNA reads as TGCGCCAGCAGCCAAGTCTCCGTCGGGGTAAAACTGTTTTTT. Its protein is CASSQVSVGVKLFF.